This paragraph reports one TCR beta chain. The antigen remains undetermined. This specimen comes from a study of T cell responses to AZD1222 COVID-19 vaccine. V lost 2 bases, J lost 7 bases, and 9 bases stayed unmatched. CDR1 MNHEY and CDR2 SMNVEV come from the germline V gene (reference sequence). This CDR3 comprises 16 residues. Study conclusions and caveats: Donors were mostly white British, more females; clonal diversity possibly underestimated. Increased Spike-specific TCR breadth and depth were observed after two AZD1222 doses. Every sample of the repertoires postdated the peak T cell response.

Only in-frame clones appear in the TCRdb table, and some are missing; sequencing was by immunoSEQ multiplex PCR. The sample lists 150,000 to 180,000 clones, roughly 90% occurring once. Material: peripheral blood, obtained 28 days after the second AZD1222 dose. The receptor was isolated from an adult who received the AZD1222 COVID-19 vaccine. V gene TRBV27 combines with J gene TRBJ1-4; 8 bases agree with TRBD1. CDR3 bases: TGTGCCAGCAGTTTAAGCACAGGGGGTAGCAGTGAAAAACTGTTTTTT. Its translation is CASSLSTGGSSEKLFF.